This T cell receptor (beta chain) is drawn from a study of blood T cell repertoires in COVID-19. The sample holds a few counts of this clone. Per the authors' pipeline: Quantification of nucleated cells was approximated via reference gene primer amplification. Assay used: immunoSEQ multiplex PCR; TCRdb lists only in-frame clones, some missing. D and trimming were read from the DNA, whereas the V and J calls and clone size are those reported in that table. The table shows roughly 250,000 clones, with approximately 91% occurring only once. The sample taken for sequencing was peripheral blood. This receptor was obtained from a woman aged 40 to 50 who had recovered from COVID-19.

CDR3 region: CASSEGTGAFSYNEQFF. In DNA, the CDR3 is TGTGCCAGCTCAGAAGGGACAGGAGCATTCTCCTACAATGAGCAGTTCTTC. The chain has TRBV18 and TRBJ2-1, with TRBD1 matching over 8 bases. There are 17 residues in the CDR3. The ends lost 5 bases at V and 0 bases at J; junction bases unmatched: 9. Germline V gene sequence: CDR1 KGHSH, CDR2 LQKENI.